Below are 26 T cell receptor beta chains sequenced from a single sample in a study of cytomegalovirus exposure and HLA in healthy donors. Primers for the PCR totalled 60 Vbeta and 13 Jbeta. Sequencing used immunoSEQ multiplex PCR; TCRdb keeps in-frame clones, though not all of them. The sample holds 180,000 or so clones, 82% seen once. Sequenced: PBMCs. The receptors come from a woman aged 45-59 years in good health and CMV-seropositive.

The J gene is TRBJ1-2, the V gene TRBV5-6, with 8 bases identical to TRBD1. The germline CDR1 and CDR2 sequences are SGHDT and YYEEEE. The CDR3 sequence is 15 residues long. The V and J ends lost 4 bases and 5 bases, in that order; junction bases with no gene match: 10. Written as DNA, the CDR3 is TGTGCCAGCAGCGGGAAGACAGGGGTGTGGTATGGCTACACCTTC. Translation gives CASSGKTGVWYGYTF.

The rearrangement links TRBV15 to TRBJ2-3, with 14 bases aligning to TRBD2. The CDR3 totals 18 residues. J lost 3 bases, V lost 3 bases, and 8 bases had no gene match. Germline-derived CDR1 and CDR2 are LNHNV and YYDKDF (reference sequence). The CDR3: CATSRHPGLAGATDTQYF. CDR3 DNA: TGTGCCACCAGCAGGCACCCGGGACTAGCGGGGGCGACAGATACGCAGTATTTT.

The DNA for the CDR3 is TGTGCCAGCAGCCCTAGGACTAGCGGTAACACCGGGGAGCTGTTTTTT. Residues: CASSPRTSGNTGELFF. The gene calls are TRBV2 and TRBJ2-2; 10 bases line up with TRBD2. The CDR3 runs 16 residues. The junction had 6 bases not matched to a gene; V was cut back by 6 bases and J by 2 bases. Per the germline V gene, CDR1 is SNHLY and CDR2 is FYNNEI.

The rearrangement joins TRBV19 to TRBJ2-2; perhaps TRBD1 as D (6 bases). The V and J ends lost 4 bases and 4 bases respectively, with 13 bases between them. CDR1 LNHDA and CDR2 SQIVND come from the germline V gene (reference sequence). This CDR3 is built from 15 residues. The CDR3 DNA sequence: TGTGCCAGTAGTAGGCAGGGGATGATCACCGGGGAGCTGTTTTTT. Translation gives CASSRQGMITGELFF.

This chain connects TRBV18 to TRBJ2-1, with D possibly TRBD2 on 6 matching bases. In germline, CDR1 is KGHSH, CDR2 LQKENI. The CDR3 is made up of 17 amino acids. V was clipped by 4 bases and J by 4 bases, with 20 bases between them. CDR3 sequence reads: CASSLRATPGGYNEQFF. CDR3 in DNA: TGTGCCAGCTCACTTCGGGCCACACCCGGGGGTTACAATGAGCAGTTCTTC.

This clone occurred a few times. The chain has TRBV5-1 and TRBJ2-7; 7 nucleotides align to TRBD1. The CDR3 spans 14 residues. Per the germline V gene, CDR1 is SGHRS and CDR2 is YFSETQ. V lost 7 bases, J lost 0 bases, and 7 bases stayed unmatched. The CDR3 DNA reads TGCGCCAGCTCCGGGACAGTATCCTCCTACGAGCAGTACTTC. Translated: CASSGTVSSYEQYF. The full variable domain, with the rest looked up from reference TRBV5-1 and TRBJ2-7, is KAGVTQTPRYLIKTRGQQVTLSCSPISGHRSVSWYQQTPGQGLQFLFEYFSETQRNKGNFPGRFSGRQFSNSRSEMNVSTLELGDSALYLCASSGTVSSYEQYFGPGTRLTVT.

This rearrangement joins TRBV7-6 to TRBJ2-6; TRBD1 aligns across 10 bases. The V gene end was trimmed by 5 bases and the J gene end by 0 bases; junction bases not matched to a gene: 4. This CDR3 region has 17 residues. CDR1 and CDR2 from the germline V gene are SGHVS and FNYEAQ. The CDR3 loop reads CASSLGQGNSGANVLTF. The CDR3 nucleotides read TGTGCCAGCAGCCTGGGACAGGGGAACTCTGGGGCCAACGTCCTGACTTTC.

V and J are TRBV5-1 and TRBJ1-6; 8 positions match TRBD1. CDR1 is SGHRS, CDR2 YFSETQ, per germline. This CDR3 spans 14 amino acids. J lost 7 bases, V lost 4 bases, and 4 bases had no gene match. This CDR3 reads CASSPTGGNSPLHF. The CDR3 DNA reads TGCGCCAGCAGCCCAACAGGGGGGAATTCACCCCTCCACTTT. The variable domain in full, completed from reference TRBV5-1 and TRBJ1-6, reads KAGVTQTPRYLIKTRGQQVTLSCSPISGHRSVSWYQQTPGQGLQFLFEYFSETQRNKGNFPGRFSGRQFSNSRSEMNVSTLELGDSALYLCASSPTGGNSPLHFGNGTRLTVT.

The J gene is TRBJ2-3, the V gene TRBV19, with TRBD1 matching 10 bases. This CDR3 contains 13 residues. CDR1 is LNHDA and CDR2 is SQIVND in the germline V gene (reference sequence). J was trimmed by 10 bases and V by 5 bases; bases with no gene match: 6. CDR3 sequence: CASSVSGQGPQYF. CDR3 sequence (DNA): TGTGCCAGTAGTGTCTCGGGACAGGGGCCGCAGTATTTT.

This clone has a handful of counts. This chain uses TRBV5-6 with TRBJ2-7, with TRBD2 matching over 7 bases. V lost 0 bases, J lost 5 bases, and 8 bases stayed unmatched. CDR1 is SGHDT and CDR2 is YYEEEE in the germline V gene. This CDR3 spans 15 amino acids. The CDR3 reads CASSLALPGGDEQYF. CDR3 nucleotide sequence: TGTGCCAGCAGCTTGGCCCTCCCGGGAGGCGACGAGCAGTACTTC.

This clone was seen a single time. This sequence joins TRBV5-1 and TRBJ1-2; 11 nucleotides agree with TRBD1. This CDR3 is 13 amino acids long. Germline lookup yields CDR1 SGHRS and CDR2 YFSETQ. The trim removed 4 bases at V and 6 bases at J, leaving 2 bases unmatched. Here the CDR3 reads CASSTGQGDGYTF. The CDR3 coding sequence is TGCGCCAGCAGCACGGGACAGGGGGATGGCTACACCTTC.

This chain uses TRBV7-9 with TRBJ1-2, with D possibly being TRBD1 (6 bases). From germline, CDR1 is SEHNR and CDR2 FQNEAQ (reference sequence). There are 14 residues in the CDR3. Between the trimmed V and J ends, which lost 5 bases and 4 bases, there was a span of 14 bases. In DNA, the CDR3 is TGTGCCAGCAGCCGGACAGAGGACGTCTATGGCTACACCTTC. Residues: CASSRTEDVYGYTF.

The chain is built from TRBV6-5 and TRBJ1-2; D ambiguous. Trimming removed 5 bases from V and 1 base from J, with 11 bases in between. The CDR3 contains 14 residues. CDR1 MNHEY and CDR2 SVGAGI come from the germline V gene. CDR3 amino acids: CASSEMSGNYGYTF. DNA of the CDR3: TGTGCCAGCAGTGAGATGTCGGGTAACTATGGCTACACCTTC.

The CDR3 is CASSSPPGQGAAFQYF. CDR3 nucleotides: TGTGCCAGCAGCTCTCCCCCGGGACAGGGGGCCGCTTTTCAGTATTTT. The gene calls are TRBV7-8 and TRBJ2-3; 12 bases fit TRBD1. CDR3 length: 16 residues. The V segment lost 4 bases and the J segment 12 bases; nucleotides outside the gene matches: 14. Per germline, CDR1 SGHVS and CDR2 FQNEAQ.

The chain carries TRBV7-9 and TRBJ1-2, with D possibly TRBD1 on 5 matching bases. The germline V gene has CDR1 SEHNR and CDR2 FQNEAQ (reference sequence). The V end was cut by 3 bases, the J end by 3 bases, with 8 bases between. The length of the CDR3 is 13 residues. DNA for the CDR3: TGTGCCAGCAGCTTTGACAGTCACTATGGCTACACCTTC. This codes for CASSFDSHYGYTF.

In its sample, this clone was seen once. The chain employs TRBV6-5 and TRBJ2-1; 9 bases are a match to TRBD2. The CDR3 spans 16 residues. Germline lookup yields CDR1 MNHEY and CDR2 SVGAGI. V dropped 2 bases and J dropped 1; count of bases not matched to a gene: 3. The CDR3 spells CASSYGRGGSYNEQFF. CDR3 nucleotides: TGTGCCAGCAGTTACGGGCGGGGGGGGTCCTACAATGAGCAGTTCTTC.

The V and J genes are TRBV15 and TRBJ1-1; maybe TRBD1 (6 bases). The CDR3 totals 15 residues. Germline assignment: CDR1 LNHNV and CDR2 YYDKDF (reference sequence). Trimming removed 0 bases at V and 3 bases at J, with 11 bases between. Here the CDR3 reads CATSREQGDDTEAFF. The CDR3 region has the DNA TGTGCCACCAGCAGAGAACAGGGTGATGACACTGAAGCTTTCTTT.

Points on this clone: At one end the junction does not follow the germline gene, possibly because of a read error. The chain carries TRBV5-1 and TRBJ2-6, with D perhaps TRBD1 (5 bases). Per germline, CDR1 SGHRS and CDR2 YFSETQ. The CDR3 sequence is 16 residues long. CDR3 coding DNA: TGCGCCAGCAGCTTGGAACTCTCCTCTGGGGCCAACGGCCTGACTTTC. Translation: CASSLELSSGANGLTF. Using reference TRBV5-1 and TRBJ2-6 for the parts outside the CDR3, the full variable domain is KAGVTQTPRYLIKTRGQQVTLSCSPISGHRSVSWYQQTPGQGLQFLFEYFSETQRNKGNFPGRFSGRQFSNSRSEMNVSTLELGDSALYLCASSLELSSGANGLTFGAGSRLTVL.

The chain employs TRBV6-5 and TRBJ1-2; 8 bases are shared with TRBD1. J was trimmed by 4 bases and V by 2 bases; bases with no gene match: 3. The CDR3 sequence is 14 residues long. Germline CDR1 is MNHEY and CDR2 is SVGAGI. CDR3 in DNA: TGTGCCAGCAGTTACGGGGACAGGATCTATGGCTACACCTTC. This translates into CASSYGDRIYGYTF.

The chain joins TRBV2 to TRBJ1-1, with a tentative D call TRBD1 (6 bases). This CDR3 region has 16 residues. V lost 1 base to trimming and J lost 10 bases, with 22 bases between them. CDR1 and CDR2 from the germline V gene are SNHLY and FYNNEI. CDR3 in amino acids: CASSEVKGVESLGAFF. CDR3 in DNA: TGTGCCAGCAGTGAAGTGAAGGGGGTCGAAAGTTTAGGAGCTTTCTTT.

The V and J genes are TRBV28 and TRBJ2-2, with unresolved D. The length of the CDR3 is 13 residues. Trimming took 6 bases from V and 7 from J, leaving 12 bases between them. CDR1 is MDHEN and CDR2 is SYDVKM in the germline V gene. The CDR3 protein is CASSKFLSGELFF. CDR3 sequence (DNA): TGTGCCAGCAGCAAATTCCTAAGCGGGGAGCTGTTTTTT.

The V call is TRBV7-8, the J call TRBJ2-1; perhaps TRBD1 as D (5 bases). The ends were cut back, 3 bases at V and 5 bases at J, with 8 bases in the middle. This CDR3 is built from 13 residues. Germline V gene sequence: CDR1 SGHVS, CDR2 FQNEAQ. CDR3 sequence (DNA): TGTGCCAGCAGCTTGGGGCGTAACAATGAGCAGTTCTTC. It codes for CASSLGRNNEQFF.

There are a few counts of this clone. The chain carries TRBV15 and TRBJ2-5; TRBD2 matches 8 bases. Germline-derived CDR1 and CDR2 are LNHNV and YYDKDF (reference sequence). The CDR3 loop spans 16 amino acids. With 0 bases clipped from V and 5 bases from J, the junction kept 8 bases outside the gene matches. The CDR3 coding sequence is TGTGCCACCAGCAGAGATGGGACTAGGAGGGTGGAGACCCAGTACTTC. Residues: CATSRDGTRRVETQYF.

The chain carries TRBV6-5 and TRBJ1-1, with 9 positions matching TRBD1. V gave up 6 bases and J gave up 3 bases; unmatched junction bases: 5. The CDR3 is 14 residues long. Looked up from germline, CDR1 is MNHEY and CDR2 is SVGAGI. CDR3 DNA: TGTGCCAGCAGCCGACAGGGGGACGACACTGAAGCTTTCTTT. Translated: CASSRQGDDTEAFF.

The J gene is TRBJ1-2, the V gene TRBV28; D call uncertain. The CDR3 has 16 residues. Trimming left V 3 bases short and J 4 bases short, with 18 bases between. Germline loops: CDR1 MDHEN, CDR2 SYDVKM. The CDR3 sequence: CASSFGIEGFSYGYTF. For the CDR3, the DNA is TGTGCCAGCAGTTTCGGGATTGAGGGTTTTAGCTATGGCTACACCTTC.

The V gene is TRBV28, the J gene TRBJ1-5; D ambiguous. Germline V gene data show CDR1 as MDHEN and CDR2 as SYDVKM. V was clipped by 3 bases and J by 2 bases, with 8 bases between them. The CDR3 totals 14 residues. The CDR3 region is CASSFSQGNQPQHF. CDR3 DNA sequence: TGTGCCAGCAGTTTTTCACAAGGCAATCAGCCCCAGCATTTT.